This T cell receptor (beta chain) was recovered during a study of OX40 agonist ivuxolimab in advanced cancers. Using immunoSEQ multiplex PCR, the repertoire was profiled, and TCRdb retains in-frame clones only, with some absent. The sample lists 85,000 to 120,000 clones, approximately 90% occurring once. Notes on the study in general: It was also the case that some nonresponders had low normalized T-cell clonal expansion.

This CDR3 is built from 13 residues. The V gene's germline CDR1 is MNHEY and CDR2 SVGAGI. Between the trimmed V and J ends, which lost 1 base and 5 bases, there was a span of 9 bases. As regards this clone: Antigen unknown.

The specimen was CD4+ or CD8+ T cells sorted from blood, collected in a trial of the OX40 agonist ivuxolimab. The chain couples TRBV6-5 to TRBJ2-7; D gene uncertain. This receptor was identified in an adult with an advanced solid tumor such as melanoma, head and neck, liver or kidney cancer. The CDR3 DNA reads as TGTGCCAGCAGTTACTATAAATCCCACGAGCAGTACTTC. This encodes CASSYYKSHEQYF.